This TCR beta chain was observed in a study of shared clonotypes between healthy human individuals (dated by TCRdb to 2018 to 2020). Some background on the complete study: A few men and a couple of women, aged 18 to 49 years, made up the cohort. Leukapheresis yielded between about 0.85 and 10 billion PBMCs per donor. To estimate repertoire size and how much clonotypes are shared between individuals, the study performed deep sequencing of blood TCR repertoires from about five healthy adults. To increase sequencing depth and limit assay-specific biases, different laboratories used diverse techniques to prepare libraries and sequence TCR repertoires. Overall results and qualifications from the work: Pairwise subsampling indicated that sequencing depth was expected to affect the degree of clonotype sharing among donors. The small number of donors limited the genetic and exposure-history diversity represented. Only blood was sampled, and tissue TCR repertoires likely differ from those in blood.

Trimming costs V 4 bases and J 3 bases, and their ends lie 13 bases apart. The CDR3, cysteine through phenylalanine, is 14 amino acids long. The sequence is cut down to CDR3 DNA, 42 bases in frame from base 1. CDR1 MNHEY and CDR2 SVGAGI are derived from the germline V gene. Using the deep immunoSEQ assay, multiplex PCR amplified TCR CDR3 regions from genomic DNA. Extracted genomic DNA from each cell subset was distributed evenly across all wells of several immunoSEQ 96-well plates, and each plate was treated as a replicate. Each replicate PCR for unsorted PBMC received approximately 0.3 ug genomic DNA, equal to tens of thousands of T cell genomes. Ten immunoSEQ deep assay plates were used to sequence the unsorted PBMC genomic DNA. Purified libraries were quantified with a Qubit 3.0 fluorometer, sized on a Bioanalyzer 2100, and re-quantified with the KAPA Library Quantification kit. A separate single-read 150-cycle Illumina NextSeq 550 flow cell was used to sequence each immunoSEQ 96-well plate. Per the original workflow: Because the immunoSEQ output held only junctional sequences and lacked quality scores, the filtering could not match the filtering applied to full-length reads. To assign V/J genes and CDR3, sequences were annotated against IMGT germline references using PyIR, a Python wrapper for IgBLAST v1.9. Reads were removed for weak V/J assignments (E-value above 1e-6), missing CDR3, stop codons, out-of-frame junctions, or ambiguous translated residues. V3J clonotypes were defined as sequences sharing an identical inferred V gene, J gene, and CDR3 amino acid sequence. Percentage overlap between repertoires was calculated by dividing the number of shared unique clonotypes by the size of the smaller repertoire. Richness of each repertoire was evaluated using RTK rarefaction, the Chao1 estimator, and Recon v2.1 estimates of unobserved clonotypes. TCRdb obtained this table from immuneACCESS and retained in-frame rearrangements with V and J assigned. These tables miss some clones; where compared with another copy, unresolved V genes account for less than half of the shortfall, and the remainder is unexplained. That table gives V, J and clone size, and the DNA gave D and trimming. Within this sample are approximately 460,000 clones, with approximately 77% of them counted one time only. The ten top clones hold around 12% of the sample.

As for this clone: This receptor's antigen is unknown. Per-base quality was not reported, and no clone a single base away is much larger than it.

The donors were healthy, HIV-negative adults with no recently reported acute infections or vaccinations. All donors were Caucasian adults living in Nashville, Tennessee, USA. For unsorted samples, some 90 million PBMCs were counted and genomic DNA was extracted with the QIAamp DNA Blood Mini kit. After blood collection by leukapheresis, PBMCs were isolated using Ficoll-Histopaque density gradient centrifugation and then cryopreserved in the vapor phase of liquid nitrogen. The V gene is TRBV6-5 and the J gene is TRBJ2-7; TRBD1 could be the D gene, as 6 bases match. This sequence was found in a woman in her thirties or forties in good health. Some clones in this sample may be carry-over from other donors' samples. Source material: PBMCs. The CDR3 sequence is CASSFERDNYEQYF. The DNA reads TGTGCCAGCAGTTTCGAGAGGGACAACTACGAGCAGTACTTC.